Below, 16 T cell receptor beta chains from the same sample are listed, as sequenced in a study of CD8 T cells in Susac syndrome. RNA was extracted with the RNeasy kit, and a quantity of roughly 0.5 to 1 ug was reverse transcribed using random hexamers. TCRdb reanalysed the immunoSEQ multiplex PCR reads using MiXCR and keeps one entry per CDR3 protein. Here the sample spans 100,000 to 150,000 distinct CDR3 sequences, roughly 94% being singletons. Sequences were obtained from CD4+ T cells from PBMCs. These receptors originate from a human donor with multiple sclerosis.

The rearrangement links TRBV19 to TRBJ2-1; 10 bases are shared with TRBD2. The germline gives CDR1 LNHDA, CDR2 SQIVND (reference sequence). Germline trimming cut 9 bases from V and 1 base from J; bases unmatched to any gene: 9. CDR3 length: 16 residues. CDR3 in DNA: TGTGCCAGCCGCTCTTTACTAGCGGGATCCTACAATGAGCAGTTCTTC. This translates into CASRSLLAGSYNEQFF.

The CDR3 bases are TGTGCCAGCAGTTTAGAGATGACCGGCTCTGGAAACACCATATATTTT. As protein: CASSLEMTGSGNTIYF. V gene TRBV12-3 or TRBV12-4 combines with J gene TRBJ1-3; D is uncertain. CDR3 length: 16 amino acids. Between the trimmed V and J ends, which lost 1 base and 0 bases, there was a span of 10 bases.

This sequence joins TRBV6-2 or TRBV6-3 and TRBJ2-5; D ambiguous. V was trimmed by 5 bases and J by 1 base, leaving 17 bases between them. The CDR3 sequence is 16 residues long. Per germline, CDR1 MNHEY and CDR2 SVGEGT. This CDR3 reads CASSPGRRLPQETQYF. CDR3 bases: TGTGCCAGCAGTCCTGGACGGCGGCTCCCCCAAGAGACCCAGTACTTC.

The V and J genes are TRBV28 and TRBJ2-7; D is unclear. The V gene's germline CDR1 is MDHEN and CDR2 SYDVKM. The V gene lost 9 bases and the J gene lost 0 bases, with 15 bases spanning the gap. The CDR3 runs 14 residues. Written as DNA, the CDR3 is TGTGCCAGTTCACCGCGCAGGCCCTCCTACGAGCAGTACTTC. It yields the protein CASSPRRPSYEQYF.

The chain combines TRBV20-1 with TRBJ2-7, with 7 nucleotides matching TRBD1. The CDR3 has 13 amino acids. The germline V gene encodes CDR1 DFQATT and CDR2 SNEGSKA (reference sequence). V lost 5 bases and J lost 4; bases outside the gene matches: 8. The CDR3 DNA follows: TGCAGTGCTCTCGTGACAGGGAAATACGAGCAGTACTTC. Amino acid sequence: CSALVTGKYEQYF.

The rearrangement links TRBV6-5 to TRBJ2-7; possibly TRBD1 or TRBD2 for D (5 bases each). Deletions cut 8 bases from V and 2 bases from J, with 13 bases between. The CDR3 consists of 13 residues. Germline CDR1 and CDR2: MNHEY and SVGAGI. This CDR3 reads CASGEGLTYEQYF. In DNA form, the CDR3 reads TGTGCCAGCGGCGAGGGGCTAACCTACGAGCAGTACTTC.

This clonotype was counted once. V is TRBV15 and J is TRBJ2-2, with a tentative D call TRBD2 (6 bases). V lost 0 bases to trimming and J lost 4 bases, with 12 bases between them. The CDR3 covers 16 residues. CDR1 is LNHNV, CDR2 YYDKDF, per germline (reference sequence). This CDR3 is CATSRDALRGTGELFF. For the CDR3, the DNA is TGTGCCACCAGCAGAGATGCCCTGCGGGGCACCGGGGAGCTGTTTTTT.

The V call is TRBV30, the J call TRBJ2-5; 15 bases align to TRBD2. Germline V gene lookup returns CDR1 GTSNPN and CDR2 SVGIG (reference sequence). V was clipped by 3 bases and J by 7 bases; unmatched bases: 6. This CDR3 is 15 amino acids long. CDR3 protein: CAWSGLAGGPATQYF. The CDR3 DNA is TGTGCCTGGAGCGGACTAGCGGGAGGGCCGGCGACCCAGTACTTC.

This sequence joins TRBV20-1 and TRBJ1-5, with 8 bases fitting TRBD1. Germline CDR1 and CDR2: DFQATT and SNEGSKA (reference sequence). V was pared by 5 bases and J by 7 bases, with 10 bases of the junction left unmatched. CDR3 length: 14 residues. The CDR3 DNA reads as TGCAGTGCTGGGGACAGGCGGGGTGGGCAGCCCCAGCATTTT. As protein: CSAGDRRGGQPQHF.

This chain joins TRBV6-5 and TRBJ2-1; D remains unclear. CDR1 and CDR2 from the germline V gene are MNHEY and SVGAGI. The CDR3 consists of 14 residues. Trimming stripped 4 bases from V and 1 base from J, with 8 bases between. DNA of the CDR3: TGTGCCAGCAGTTCAATACGTTCCTACAATGAGCAGTTCTTC. Protein: CASSSIRSYNEQFF.

This chain joins TRBV13 and TRBJ2-7; 8 nucleotides line up with TRBD2. Germline V gives CDR1 PRHDT, CDR2 FYEKMQ (reference sequence). V was clipped by 4 bases and J by 0 bases; unmatched bases: 11. This CDR3 contains 17 residues. The CDR3 is CASSYRAGGPSSYEQYF. The CDR3 nucleotides read TGTGCCAGCAGCTACCGGGCGGGAGGACCGAGCTCCTACGAGCAGTACTTC.

The chain combines TRBV30 with TRBJ2-1; D unclear. V was pared by 0 bases and J by 4 bases, with 19 bases between. The CDR3 sequence is 17 residues long. Germline-derived CDR1 and CDR2 are GTSNPN and SVGIG (reference sequence). CDR3 DNA sequence: TGTGCCTGGAGTGTACCCCCCAACACTCACTGGTACAATGAGCAGTTCTTC. Translated: CAWSVPPNTHWYNEQFF.

This clonotype was detected only once. The chain has TRBV19 and TRBJ1-2; TRBD1 is a possible D gene (6 bases). Germline lookup yields CDR1 LNHDA and CDR2 SQIVND (reference sequence). The CDR3 spans 14 residues. Trimming removed 3 bases from V and 4 bases from J, with 12 bases in between. The CDR3 loop reads CASSIGGAVYGYTF. CDR3 sequence (DNA): TGTGCCAGTAGTATCGGGGGGGCTGTCTATGGCTACACCTTC.

J is TRBJ1-2 and V is TRBV5-4, with D hard to call. The CDR3 extends over 13 amino acids. Trimming left V 0 bases short and J 8 bases short, with 11 bases between. Germline V CDR1 and CDR2: SGHNT, YYREEE (reference sequence). CDR3 protein: CASSLAGTQGYTF. The CDR3 DNA reads TGTGCCAGCAGCTTGGCAGGCACGCAGGGCTACACCTTC.

The table lists this clonotype with a count of one. The rearrangement links TRBV29-1 to TRBJ1-3; a weak D match, TRBD1 (6 bases). The CDR3 length is 15 residues. Trimming took 5 bases from V and 4 from J, leaving 18 bases between them. The germline V gene has CDR1 SQVTM and CDR2 ANQGSEA. The CDR3 loop is CSVQKVQGTGNTIYF. For the CDR3, the DNA is TGCAGCGTTCAAAAGGTTCAGGGGACGGGAAACACCATATATTTT.

The gene calls are TRBV25-1 and TRBJ2-1; D remains ambiguous. V was pared by 3 bases and J by 12 bases, with 9 bases between. Germline V gives CDR1 MGHDK, CDR2 SYGVNS. The CDR3 contains 11 residues. Here the CDR3 reads CASSDERRQFF. The CDR3 DNA sequence: TGTGCCAGCAGTGATGAAAGGAGGCAGTTCTTC.